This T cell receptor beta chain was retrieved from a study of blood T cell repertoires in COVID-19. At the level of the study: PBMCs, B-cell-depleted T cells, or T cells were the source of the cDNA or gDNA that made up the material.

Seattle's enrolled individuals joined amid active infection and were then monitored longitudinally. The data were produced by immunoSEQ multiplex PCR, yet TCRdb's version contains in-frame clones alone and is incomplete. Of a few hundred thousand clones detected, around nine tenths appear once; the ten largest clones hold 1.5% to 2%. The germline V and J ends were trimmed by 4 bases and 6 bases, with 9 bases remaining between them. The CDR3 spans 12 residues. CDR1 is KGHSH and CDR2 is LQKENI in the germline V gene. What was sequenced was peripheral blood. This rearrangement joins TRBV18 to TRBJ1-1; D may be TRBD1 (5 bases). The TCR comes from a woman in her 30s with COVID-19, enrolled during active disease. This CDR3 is CASSQDIPEAFF. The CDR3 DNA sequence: TGTGCCAGCTCACAGGACATTCCTGAAGCTTTCTTT.